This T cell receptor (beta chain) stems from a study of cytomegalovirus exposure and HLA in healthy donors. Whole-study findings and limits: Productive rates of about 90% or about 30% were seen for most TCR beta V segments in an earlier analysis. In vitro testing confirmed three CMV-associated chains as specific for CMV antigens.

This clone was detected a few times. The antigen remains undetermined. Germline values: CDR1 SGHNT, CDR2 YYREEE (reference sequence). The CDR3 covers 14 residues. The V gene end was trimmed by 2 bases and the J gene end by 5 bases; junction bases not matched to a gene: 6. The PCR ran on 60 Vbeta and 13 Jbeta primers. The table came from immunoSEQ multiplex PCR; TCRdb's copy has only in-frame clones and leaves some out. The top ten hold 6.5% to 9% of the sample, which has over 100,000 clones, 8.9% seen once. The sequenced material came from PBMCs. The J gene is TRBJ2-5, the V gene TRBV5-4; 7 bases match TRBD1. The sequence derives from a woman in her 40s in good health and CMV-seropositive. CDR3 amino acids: CASSFDRVRETQYF. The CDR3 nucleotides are TGTGCCAGCAGCTTTGACAGGGTCCGGGAGACCCAGTACTTC.